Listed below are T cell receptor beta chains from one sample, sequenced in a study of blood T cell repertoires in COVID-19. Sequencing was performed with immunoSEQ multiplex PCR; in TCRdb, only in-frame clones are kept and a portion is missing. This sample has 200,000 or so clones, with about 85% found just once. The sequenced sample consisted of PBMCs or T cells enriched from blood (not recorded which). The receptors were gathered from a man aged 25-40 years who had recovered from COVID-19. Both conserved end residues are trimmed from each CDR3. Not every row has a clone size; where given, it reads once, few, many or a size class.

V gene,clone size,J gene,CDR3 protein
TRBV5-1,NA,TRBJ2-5,ASSLFNEEGTQY
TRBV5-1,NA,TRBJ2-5,ASSRGGVLEVETQY
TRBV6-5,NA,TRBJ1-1,ASSYSSRLMNTEAF
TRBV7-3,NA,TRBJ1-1,ASSPDRDSEAF
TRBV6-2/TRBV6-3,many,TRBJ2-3,ASSPRGTGTDTQY
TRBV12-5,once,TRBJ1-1,ASGSAPWGETEAF
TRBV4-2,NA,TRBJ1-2,ASSQLPLTTPANYGYT
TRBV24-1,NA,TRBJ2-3,ATSDFWTGDAQY
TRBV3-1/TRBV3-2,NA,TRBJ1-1,ASSTTHLNTEAF
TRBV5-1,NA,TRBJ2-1,ASSLDGGTLDNEQF
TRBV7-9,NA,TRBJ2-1,ASSSTTSVLSNSNEQF
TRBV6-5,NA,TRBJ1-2,ASTETPGGSGYT
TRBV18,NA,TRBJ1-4,ASSPGNVGQTRC
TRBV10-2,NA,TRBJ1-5,ASSGGQGAQPQH
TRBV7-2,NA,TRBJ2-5,ASSRSRGAQETQY
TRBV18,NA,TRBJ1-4,ASSPLATNEKLF
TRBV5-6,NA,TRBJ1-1,ASSYRTYMNTEAF
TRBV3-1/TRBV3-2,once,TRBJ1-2,ASSTESYGYT
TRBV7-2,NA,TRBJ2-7,ASSSTGTAYEQY
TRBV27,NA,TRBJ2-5,ASSFIGVQETQY
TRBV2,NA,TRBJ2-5,ASKPERETQY
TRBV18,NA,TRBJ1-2,ASSPNTGQGAYGYT
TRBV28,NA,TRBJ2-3,ASGGRDTDTQY
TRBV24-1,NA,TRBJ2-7,ATSDSTGGYEQY
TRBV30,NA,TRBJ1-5,AWSVNSNQPQH
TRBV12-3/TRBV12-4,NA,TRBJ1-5,ASSFRVQPQH
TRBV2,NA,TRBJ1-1,ATTGVVSNTEAF
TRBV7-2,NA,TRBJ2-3,ASSFLRDTQY
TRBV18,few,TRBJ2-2,ASSPRSSGATGELF
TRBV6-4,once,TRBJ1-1,ASSDLDRSEAF
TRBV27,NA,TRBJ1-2,ASSLGGDYGYT
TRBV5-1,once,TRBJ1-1,ASRLSTGPEAF
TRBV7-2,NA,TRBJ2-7,ASSLVMFSGEQY
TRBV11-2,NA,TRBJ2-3,ASSLVPRDRVTDTQY
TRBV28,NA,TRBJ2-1,ASSVRGLYYNEQF
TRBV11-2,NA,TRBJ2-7,ASSRQGRVYEQY
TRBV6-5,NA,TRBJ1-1,ASSYRSSTEAF
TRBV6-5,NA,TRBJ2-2,ASSSQLAGVGGELF
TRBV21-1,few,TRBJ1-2,AGRADRGPREAGSCCYT
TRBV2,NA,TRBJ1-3,ASSYEGASGNTIY
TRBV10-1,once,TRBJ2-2,ASSELSTRMNTGELF
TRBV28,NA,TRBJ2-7,ASSLFYLRDSAVREQY
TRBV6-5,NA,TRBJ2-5,ASSYSPGGEETQY
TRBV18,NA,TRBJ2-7,ASSTNRGSDEQY
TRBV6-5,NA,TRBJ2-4,ASSYVAGGAKNIQY
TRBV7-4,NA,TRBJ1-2,ASSALRGQRIYGYT
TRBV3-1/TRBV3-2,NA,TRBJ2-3,ASSQPGLAGWADTQY
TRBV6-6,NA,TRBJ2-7,ASSSEGVTYEQY
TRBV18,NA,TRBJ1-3,ASSPNRDGNTIY
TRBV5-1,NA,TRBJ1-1,ASSLTGDTEAF
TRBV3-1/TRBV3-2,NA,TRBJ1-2,ASRAGVRYGYT
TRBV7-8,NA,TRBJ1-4,ASSHREARREKLF
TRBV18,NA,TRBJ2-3,ASSPFELAGEGDTQY
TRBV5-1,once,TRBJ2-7,ASALAGTNEQY